This entry concerns a single TCR beta chain. The sample is drawn from a study of blood T cell repertoires in COVID-19. TCRdb keeps only in-frame clones here, not all; method: immunoSEQ multiplex PCR. This sample has over 95,000 clones, with over 80% found just once. The specimen sequenced was peripheral blood. This receptor was identified in a woman in her 50s with acute or convalescent COVID-19.

The CDR3 bases are TGTGCCATCAGTTCGGACACCTACACTGAAGCTTTCTTT. It is translated as CAISSDTYTEAFF. The chain has TRBV10-3 and TRBJ1-1; perhaps TRBD1 as D (5 bases). CDR1 is ENHRY and CDR2 is SYGVKD in the germline V gene. V was pared by 5 bases and J by 3 bases, with 10 bases between. The CDR3 consists of 13 residues.